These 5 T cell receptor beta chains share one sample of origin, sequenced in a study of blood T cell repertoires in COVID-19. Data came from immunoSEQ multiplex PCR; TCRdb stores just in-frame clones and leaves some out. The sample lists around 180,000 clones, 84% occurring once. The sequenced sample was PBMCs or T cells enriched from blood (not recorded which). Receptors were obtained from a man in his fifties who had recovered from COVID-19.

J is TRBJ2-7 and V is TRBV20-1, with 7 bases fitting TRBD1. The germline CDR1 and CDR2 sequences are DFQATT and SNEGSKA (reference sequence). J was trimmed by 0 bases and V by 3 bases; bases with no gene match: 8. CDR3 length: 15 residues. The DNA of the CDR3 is TGCAGTGCTAGTTCCCGACAGGGAGTCTCCTACGAGCAGTACTTC. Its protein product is CSASSRQGVSYEQYF.

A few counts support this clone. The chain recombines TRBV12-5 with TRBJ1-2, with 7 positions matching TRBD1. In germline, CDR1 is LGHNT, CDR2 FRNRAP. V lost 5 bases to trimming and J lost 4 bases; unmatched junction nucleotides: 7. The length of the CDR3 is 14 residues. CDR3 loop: CASGPPDRAYGYTF. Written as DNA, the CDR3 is TGTGCTAGTGGTCCGCCCGACAGGGCCTATGGCTACACCTTC.

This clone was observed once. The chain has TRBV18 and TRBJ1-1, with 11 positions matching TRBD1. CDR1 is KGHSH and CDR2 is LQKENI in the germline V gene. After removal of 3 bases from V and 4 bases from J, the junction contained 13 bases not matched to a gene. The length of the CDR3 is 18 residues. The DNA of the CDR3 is TGTGCCAGCTCACCCCGGACAGGGGGCCTGATATGGGGCACTGAAGCTTTCTTT. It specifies CASSPRTGGLIWGTEAFF.

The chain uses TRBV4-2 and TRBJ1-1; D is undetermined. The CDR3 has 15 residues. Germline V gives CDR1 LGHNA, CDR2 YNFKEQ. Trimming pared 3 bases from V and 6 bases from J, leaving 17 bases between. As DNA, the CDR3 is TGTGCCAGCAGCCATGACTATCGGGGAGGCGCTGAAGCTTTCTTT. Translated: CASSHDYRGGAEAFF.

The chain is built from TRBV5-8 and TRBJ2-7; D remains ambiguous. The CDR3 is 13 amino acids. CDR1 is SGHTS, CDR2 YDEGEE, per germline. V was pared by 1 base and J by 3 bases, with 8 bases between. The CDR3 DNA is TGTGCCAGCAGCTTGCGACAAAACTACGAGCAGTACTTC. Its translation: CASSLRQNYEQYF.